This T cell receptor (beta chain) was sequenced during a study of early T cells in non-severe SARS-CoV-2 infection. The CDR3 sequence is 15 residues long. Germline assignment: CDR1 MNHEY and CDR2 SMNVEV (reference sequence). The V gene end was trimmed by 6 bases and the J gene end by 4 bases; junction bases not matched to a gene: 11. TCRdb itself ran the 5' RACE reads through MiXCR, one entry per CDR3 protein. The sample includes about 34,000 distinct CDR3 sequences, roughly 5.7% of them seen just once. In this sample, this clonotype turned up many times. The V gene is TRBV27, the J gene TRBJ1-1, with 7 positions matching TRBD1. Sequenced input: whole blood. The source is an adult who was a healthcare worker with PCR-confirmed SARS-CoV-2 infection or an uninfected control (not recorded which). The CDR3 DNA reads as TGTGCCAGCAGAACAATAACAGGGGAAGGCACTGAAGCTTTCTTT. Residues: CASRTITGEGTEAFF.